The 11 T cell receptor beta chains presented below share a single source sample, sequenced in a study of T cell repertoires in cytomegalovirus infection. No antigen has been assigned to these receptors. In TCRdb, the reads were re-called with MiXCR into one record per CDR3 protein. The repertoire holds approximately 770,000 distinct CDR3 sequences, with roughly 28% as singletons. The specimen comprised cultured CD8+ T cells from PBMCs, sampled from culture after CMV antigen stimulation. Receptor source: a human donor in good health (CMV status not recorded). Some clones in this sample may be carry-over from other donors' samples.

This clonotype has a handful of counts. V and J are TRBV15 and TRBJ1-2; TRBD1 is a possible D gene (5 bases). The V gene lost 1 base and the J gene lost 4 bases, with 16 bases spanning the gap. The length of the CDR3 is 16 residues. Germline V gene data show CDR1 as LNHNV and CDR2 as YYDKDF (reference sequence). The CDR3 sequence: CATSRVRDPDVYGYTF. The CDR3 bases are TGTGCCACCAGCAGAGTTCGGGACCCCGACGTCTATGGCTACACCTTC.

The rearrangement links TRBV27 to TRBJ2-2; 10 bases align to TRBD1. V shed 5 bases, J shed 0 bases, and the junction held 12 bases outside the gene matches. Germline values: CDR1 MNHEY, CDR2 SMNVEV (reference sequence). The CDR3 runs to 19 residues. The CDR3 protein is CASSPAGTGAKPNTGELFF. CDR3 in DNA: TGTGCCAGCAGTCCCGCCGGGACAGGGGCTAAACCGAACACCGGGGAGCTGTTTTTT.

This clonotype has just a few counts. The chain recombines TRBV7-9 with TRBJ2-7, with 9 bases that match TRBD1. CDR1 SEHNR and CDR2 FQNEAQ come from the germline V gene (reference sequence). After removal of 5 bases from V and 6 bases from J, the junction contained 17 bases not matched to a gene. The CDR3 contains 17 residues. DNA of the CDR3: TGTGCCAGCAGCCCAGGGGCTGGGACAGGGATGTTTCGCGAGCAGTACTTC. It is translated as CASSPGAGTGMFREQYF.

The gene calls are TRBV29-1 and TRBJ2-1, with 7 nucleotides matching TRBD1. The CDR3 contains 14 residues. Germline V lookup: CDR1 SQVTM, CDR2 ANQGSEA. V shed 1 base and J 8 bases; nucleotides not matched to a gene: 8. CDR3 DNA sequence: TGCAGCGTTGAAGGTAGGGGGCGCTTGGATGAGCAGTTCTTC. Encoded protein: CSVEGRGRLDEQFF.

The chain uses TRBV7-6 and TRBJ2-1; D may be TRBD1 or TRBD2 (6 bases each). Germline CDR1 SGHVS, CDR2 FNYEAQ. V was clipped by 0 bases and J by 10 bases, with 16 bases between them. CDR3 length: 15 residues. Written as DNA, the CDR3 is TGTGCCAGCAGCTTAGCGGGGGGCCTAACGAGGGAGCAGTTCTTC. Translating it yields CASSLAGGLTREQFF. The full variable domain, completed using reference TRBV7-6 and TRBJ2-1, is GAGVSQSPRYKVTKRGQDVALRCDPISGHVSLYWYRQALGQGPEFLTYFNYEAQQDKSGLPNDRFSAERPEGSISTLTIQRTEQRDSAMYRCASSLAGGLTREQFFGPGTRLTVL.

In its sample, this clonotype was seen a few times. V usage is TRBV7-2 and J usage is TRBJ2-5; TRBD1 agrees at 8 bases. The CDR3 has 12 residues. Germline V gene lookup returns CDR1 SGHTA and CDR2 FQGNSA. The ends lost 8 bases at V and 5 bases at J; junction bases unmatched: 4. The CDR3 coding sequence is TGTGCCAGCGAGGACAGGGCTGAGACCCAGTACTTC. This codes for CASEDRAETQYF. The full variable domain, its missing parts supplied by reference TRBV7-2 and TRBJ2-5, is GAGVSQSPSNKVTEKGKDVELRCDPISGHTALYWYRQSLGQGLEFLIYFQGNSAPDKSGLPSDRFSAERTGGSVSTLTIQRTQQEDSAVYLCASEDRAETQYFGPGTRLLVL.

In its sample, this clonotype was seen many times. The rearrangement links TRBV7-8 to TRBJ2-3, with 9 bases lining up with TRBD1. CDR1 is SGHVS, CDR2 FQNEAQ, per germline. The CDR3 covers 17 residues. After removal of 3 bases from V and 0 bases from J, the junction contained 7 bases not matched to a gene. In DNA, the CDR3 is TGTGCCAGCAGCTTTAGCCCCGGGACAGGGAGCACAGATACGCAGTATTTT. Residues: CASSFSPGTGSTDTQYF.

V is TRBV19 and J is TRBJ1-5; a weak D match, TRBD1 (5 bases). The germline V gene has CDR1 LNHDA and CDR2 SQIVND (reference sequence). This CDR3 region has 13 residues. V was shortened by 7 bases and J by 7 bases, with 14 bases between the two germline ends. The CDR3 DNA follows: TGTGCCAGTAACCCGGGGGGTGAACAGCCCCAGCATTTT. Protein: CASNPGGEQPQHF. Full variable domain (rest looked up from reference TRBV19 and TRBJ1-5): DGGITQSPKYLFRKEGQNVTLSCEQNLNHDAMYWYRQDPGQGLRLIYYSQIVNDFQKGDIAEGYSVSREKKESFPLTVTSAQKNPTAFYLCASNPGGEQPQHFGDGTRLSIL.

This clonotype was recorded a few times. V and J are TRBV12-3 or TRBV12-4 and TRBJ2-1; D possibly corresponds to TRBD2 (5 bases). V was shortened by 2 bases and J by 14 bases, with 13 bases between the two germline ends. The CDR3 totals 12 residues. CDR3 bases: TGTGCCAGCAGTTTACCGGGGTCCCGCGAGTTCTTC. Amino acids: CASSLPGSREFF.

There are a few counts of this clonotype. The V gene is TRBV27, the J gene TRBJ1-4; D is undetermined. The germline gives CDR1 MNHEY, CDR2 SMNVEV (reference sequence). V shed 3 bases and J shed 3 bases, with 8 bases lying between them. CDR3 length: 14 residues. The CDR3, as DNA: TGTGCCAGCAGTTTTGGGGTCGCTAATGAAAAACTGTTTTTT. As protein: CASSFGVANEKLFF. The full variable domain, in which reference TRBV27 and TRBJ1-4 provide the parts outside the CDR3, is EAQVTQNPRYLITVTGKKLTVTCSQNMNHEYMSWYRQDPGLGLRQIYYSMNVEVTDKGDVPEGYKVSRKEKRNFPLILESPSPNQTSLYFCASSFGVANEKLFFGSGTQLSVL.

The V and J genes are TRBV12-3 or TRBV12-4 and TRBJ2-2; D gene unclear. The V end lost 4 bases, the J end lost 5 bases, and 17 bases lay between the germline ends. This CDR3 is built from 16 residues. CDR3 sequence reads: CASSSWGRRQTGELFF. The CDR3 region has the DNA TGTGCCAGCAGTTCTTGGGGTAGGAGACAAACCGGGGAGCTGTTTTTT.